A single count supports the clone carrying this TCR beta chain. Its specificity is not known. Assay used: immunoSEQ multiplex PCR; TCRdb lists only in-frame clones, some missing. The sample shows tens of thousands of clones, more than 65% of them seen only once. The data stem from a study of OX40 agonist ivuxolimab in advanced cancers. Study results and limitations: Within 6 weeks, CD4+ and CD8+ blood T cells expanded clonally at 0.1 to 3.0 mg/kg. In general, CD8+ T cells held more expanded clones than CD4+ did, on average.

Baseline, cycle 4 day 1, and cycle 7 day 1 were the blood sampling points. The CDR3 contains 15 residues. The V gene's germline CDR1 is MNHNY and CDR2 SVGAGI (reference sequence). V lost 4 bases and J lost 5, with 16 bases in between. This rearrangement joins TRBV6-6 to TRBJ2-3, with D possibly being TRBD1 or TRBD2 (7 bases each). This TCR came from an adult with an advanced solid tumor such as melanoma, head and neck, liver or kidney cancer. This specimen consisted of CD4+ or CD8+ T cells sorted from blood, obtained in a trial of the OX40 agonist ivuxolimab. The CDR3 sequence: CASSFQGGGLDTQYF. CDR3 sequence (DNA): TGTGCCAGCAGTTTCCAGGGGGGGGGATTAGATACGCAGTATTTT.